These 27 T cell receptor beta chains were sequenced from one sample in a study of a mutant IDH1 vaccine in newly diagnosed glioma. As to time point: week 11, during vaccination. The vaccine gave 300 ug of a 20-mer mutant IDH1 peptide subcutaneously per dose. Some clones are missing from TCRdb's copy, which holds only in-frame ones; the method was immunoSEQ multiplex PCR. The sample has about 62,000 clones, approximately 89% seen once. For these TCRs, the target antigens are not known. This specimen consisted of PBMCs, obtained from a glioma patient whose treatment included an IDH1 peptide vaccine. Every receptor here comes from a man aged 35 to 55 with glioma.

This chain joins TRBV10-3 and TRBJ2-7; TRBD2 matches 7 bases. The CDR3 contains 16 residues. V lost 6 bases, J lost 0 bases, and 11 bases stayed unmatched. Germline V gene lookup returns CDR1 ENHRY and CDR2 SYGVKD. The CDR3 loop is CAISRGVGQGSYEQYF. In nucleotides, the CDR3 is TGTGCCATCAGCCGGGGGGTTGGGCAGGGCTCCTACGAGCAGTACTTC.

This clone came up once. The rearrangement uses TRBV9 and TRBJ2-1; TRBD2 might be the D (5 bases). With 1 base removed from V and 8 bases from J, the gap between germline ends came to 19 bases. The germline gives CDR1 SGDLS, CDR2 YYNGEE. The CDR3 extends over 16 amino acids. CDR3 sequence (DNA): TGTGCCAGCAGCGTACGGCTAGCCCCATCTGTCCATGAGCAGTTCTTC. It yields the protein CASSVRLAPSVHEQFF.

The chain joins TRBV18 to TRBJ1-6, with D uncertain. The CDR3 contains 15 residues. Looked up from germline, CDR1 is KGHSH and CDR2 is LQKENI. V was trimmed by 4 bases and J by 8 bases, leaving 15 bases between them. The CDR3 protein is CASSLAPLEHSPLHF. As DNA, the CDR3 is TGTGCCAGCTCACTGGCGCCACTGGAACATTCACCCCTCCACTTT.

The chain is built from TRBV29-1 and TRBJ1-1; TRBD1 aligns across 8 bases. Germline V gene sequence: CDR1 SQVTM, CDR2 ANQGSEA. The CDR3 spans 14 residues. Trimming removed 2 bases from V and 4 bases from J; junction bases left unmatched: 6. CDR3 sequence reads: CSVERTQGVTEAFF. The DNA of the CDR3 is TGCAGCGTTGAAAGAACACAGGGGGTCACTGAAGCTTTCTTT.

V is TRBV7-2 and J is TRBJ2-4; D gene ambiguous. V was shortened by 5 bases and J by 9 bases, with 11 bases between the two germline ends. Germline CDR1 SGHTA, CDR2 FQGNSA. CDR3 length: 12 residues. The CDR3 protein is CASSQLGSIQYF. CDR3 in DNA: TGTGCCAGCAGCCAATTAGGCAGCATTCAGTACTTC.

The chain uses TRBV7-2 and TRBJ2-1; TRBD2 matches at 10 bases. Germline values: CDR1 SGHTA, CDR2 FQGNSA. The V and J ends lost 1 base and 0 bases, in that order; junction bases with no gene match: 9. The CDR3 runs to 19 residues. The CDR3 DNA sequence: TGTGCCAGCAGCTTAGATGTGGGACTAGCGTTTAGCTCCTACAATGAGCAGTTCTTC. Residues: CASSLDVGLAFSSYNEQFF. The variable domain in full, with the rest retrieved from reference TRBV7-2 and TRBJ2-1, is GAGVSQSPSNKVTEKGKDVELRCDPISGHTALYWYRQSLGQGLEFLIYFQGNSAPDKSGLPSDRFSAERTGGSVSTLTIQRTQQEDSAVYLCASSLDVGLAFSSYNEQFFGPGTRLTVL.

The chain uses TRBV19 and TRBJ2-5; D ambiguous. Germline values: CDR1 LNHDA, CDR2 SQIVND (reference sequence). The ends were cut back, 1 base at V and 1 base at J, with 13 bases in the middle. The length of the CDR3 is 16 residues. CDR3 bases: TGTGCCAGTAGTATAGGGGTTCGGCAGTTCCAAGAGACCCAGTACTTC. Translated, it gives CASSIGVRQFQETQYF.

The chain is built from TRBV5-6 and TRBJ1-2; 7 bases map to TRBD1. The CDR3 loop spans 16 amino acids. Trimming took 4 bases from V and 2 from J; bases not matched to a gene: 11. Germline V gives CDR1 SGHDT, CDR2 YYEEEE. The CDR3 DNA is TGTGCCAGCAGCCAAGAACCGGACAGGCAAAACTATGGCTACACCTTC. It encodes CASSQEPDRQNYGYTF.

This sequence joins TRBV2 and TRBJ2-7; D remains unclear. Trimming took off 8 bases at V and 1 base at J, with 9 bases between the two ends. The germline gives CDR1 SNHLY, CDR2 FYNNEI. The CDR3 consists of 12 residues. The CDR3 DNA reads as TGTGCCAGCCACCTCTGGTCCTACGAGCAGTACGTC. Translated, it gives CASHLWSYEQYV.

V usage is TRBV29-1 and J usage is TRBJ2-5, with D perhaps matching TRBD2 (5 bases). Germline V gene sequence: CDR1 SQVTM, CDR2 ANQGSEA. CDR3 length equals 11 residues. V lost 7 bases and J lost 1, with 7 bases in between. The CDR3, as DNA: TGCAGCGGGGAGCTCCAAGAGACCCAGTACTTC. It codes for CSGELQETQYF.

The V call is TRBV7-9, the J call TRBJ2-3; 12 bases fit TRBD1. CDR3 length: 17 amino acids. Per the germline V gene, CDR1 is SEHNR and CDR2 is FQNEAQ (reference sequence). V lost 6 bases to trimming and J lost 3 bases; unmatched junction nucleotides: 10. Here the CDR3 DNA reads TGTGCCAGCAGGGGGGACAGGGGGCAGATGGGAACAGATACGCAGTATTTT. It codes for CASRGDRGQMGTDTQYF. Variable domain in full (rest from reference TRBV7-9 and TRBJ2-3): DTGVSQNPRHKITKRGQNVTFRCDPISEHNRLYWYRQTLGQGPEFLTYFQNEAQLEKSRLLSDRFSAERPKGSFSTLEIQRTEQGDSAMYLCASRGDRGQMGTDTQYFGPGTRLTVL.

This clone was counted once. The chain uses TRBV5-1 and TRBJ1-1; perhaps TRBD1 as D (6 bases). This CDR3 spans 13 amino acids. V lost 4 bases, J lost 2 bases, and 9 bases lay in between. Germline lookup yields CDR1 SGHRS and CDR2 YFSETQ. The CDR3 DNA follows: TGCGCCAGCAGCCGGGACACCAACACTGAAGCTTTCTTT. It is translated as CASSRDTNTEAFF.

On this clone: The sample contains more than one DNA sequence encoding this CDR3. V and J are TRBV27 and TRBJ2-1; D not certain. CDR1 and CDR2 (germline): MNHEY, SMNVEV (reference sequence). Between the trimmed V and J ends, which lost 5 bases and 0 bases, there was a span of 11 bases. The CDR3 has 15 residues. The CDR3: CASSPIVSSYNEQFF. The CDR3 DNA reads TGTGCCAGCAGTCCGATCGTCAGCTCCTACAATGAGCAGTTCTTC.

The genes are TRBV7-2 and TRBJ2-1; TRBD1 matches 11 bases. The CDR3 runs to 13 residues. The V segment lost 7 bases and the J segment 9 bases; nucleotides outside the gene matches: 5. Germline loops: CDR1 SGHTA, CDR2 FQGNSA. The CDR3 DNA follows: TGTGCCAGCACCGGACAGGGGGCAGGTGAGCAGTTCTTC. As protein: CASTGQGAGEQFF.

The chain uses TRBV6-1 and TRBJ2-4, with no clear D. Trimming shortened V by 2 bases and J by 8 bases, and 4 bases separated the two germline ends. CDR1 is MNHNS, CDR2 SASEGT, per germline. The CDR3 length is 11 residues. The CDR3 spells CASSEPDIQYF. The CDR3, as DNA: TGTGCCAGCAGTGAACCTGACATTCAGTACTTC.

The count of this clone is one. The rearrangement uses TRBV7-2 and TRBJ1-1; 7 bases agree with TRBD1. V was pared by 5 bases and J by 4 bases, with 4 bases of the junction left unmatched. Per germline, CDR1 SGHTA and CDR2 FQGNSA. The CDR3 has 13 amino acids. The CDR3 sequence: CASSPGGATEAFF. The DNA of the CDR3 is TGTGCCAGCAGCCCAGGGGGGGCCACTGAAGCTTTCTTT.

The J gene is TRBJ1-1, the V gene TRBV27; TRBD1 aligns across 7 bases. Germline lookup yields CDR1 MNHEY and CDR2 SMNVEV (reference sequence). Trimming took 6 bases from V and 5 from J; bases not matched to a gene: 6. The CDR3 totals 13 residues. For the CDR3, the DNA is TGTGCCAGCAGCAGGGGGTACGAAACTGAAGCTTTCTTT. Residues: CASSRGYETEAFF.

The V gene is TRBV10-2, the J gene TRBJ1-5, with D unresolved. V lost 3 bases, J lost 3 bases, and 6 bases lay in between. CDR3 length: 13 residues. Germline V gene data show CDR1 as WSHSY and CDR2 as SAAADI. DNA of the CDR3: TGCGCCAGCAGTGACACAGTCAATCAGCCCCAGCATTTT. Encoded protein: CASSDTVNQPQHF.

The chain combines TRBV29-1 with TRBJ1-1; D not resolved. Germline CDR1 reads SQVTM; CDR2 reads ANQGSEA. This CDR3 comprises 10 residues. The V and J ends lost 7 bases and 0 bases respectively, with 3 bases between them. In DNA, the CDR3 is TGCAGCGGCCTGAACACTGAAGCTTTCTTT. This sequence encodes CSGLNTEAFF. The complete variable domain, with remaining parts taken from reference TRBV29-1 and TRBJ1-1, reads SAVISQKPSRDICQRGTSLTIQCQVDSQVTMMFWYRQQPGQSLTLIATANQGSEATYESGFVIDKFPISRPNLTFSTLTVSNMSPEDSSIYLCSGLNTEAFFGQGTRLTVV.

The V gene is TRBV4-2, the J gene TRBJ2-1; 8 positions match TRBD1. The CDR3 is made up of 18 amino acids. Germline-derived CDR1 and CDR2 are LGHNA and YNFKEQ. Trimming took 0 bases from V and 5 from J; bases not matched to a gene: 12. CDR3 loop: CASSQEKSAGQGNNEQFF. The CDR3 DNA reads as TGTGCCAGCAGCCAAGAAAAGTCAGCCGGACAGGGTAACAATGAGCAGTTCTTC.

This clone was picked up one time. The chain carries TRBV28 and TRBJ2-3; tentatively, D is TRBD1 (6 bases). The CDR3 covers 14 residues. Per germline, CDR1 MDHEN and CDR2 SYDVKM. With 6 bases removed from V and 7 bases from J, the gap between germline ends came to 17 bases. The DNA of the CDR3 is TGTGCCAGCAGGGCCGAACAGGGAAGGCATACGCAGTATTTT. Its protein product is CASRAEQGRHTQYF. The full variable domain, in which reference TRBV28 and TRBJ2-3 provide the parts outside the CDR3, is DVKVTQSSRYLVKRTGEKVFLECVQDMDHENMFWYRQDPGLGLRLIYFSYDVKMKEKGDIPEGYSVSREKKERFSLILESASTNQTSMYLCASRAEQGRHTQYFGPGTRLTVL.

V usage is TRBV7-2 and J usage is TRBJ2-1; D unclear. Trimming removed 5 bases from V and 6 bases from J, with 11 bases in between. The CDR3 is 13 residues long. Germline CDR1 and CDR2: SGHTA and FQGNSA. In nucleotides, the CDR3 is TGTGCCAGCAGCGCTGGGCCTATCAATGAGCAGTTCTTC. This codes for CASSAGPINEQFF.

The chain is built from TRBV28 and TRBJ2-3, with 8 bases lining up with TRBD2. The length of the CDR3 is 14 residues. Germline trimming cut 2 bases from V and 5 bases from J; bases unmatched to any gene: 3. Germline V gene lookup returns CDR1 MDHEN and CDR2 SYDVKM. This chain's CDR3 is CASSLRGGGDTQYF. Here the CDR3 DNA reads TGTGCCAGCAGTTTACGGGGGGGAGGAGATACGCAGTATTTT.

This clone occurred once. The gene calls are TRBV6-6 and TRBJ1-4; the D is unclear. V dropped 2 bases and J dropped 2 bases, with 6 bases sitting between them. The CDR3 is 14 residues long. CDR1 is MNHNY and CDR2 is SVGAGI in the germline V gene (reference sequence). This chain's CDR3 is CASSYGRTNEKLFF. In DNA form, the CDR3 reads TGTGCCAGCAGTTACGGGCGGACTAATGAAAAACTGTTTTTT.

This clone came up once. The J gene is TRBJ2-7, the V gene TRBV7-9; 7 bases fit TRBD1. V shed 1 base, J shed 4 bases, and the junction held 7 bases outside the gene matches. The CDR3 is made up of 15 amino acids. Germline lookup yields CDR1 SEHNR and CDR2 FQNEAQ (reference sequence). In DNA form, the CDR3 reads TGTGCCAGCAGCTTAGAAGGTTTCAGGGGGTACGAGCAGTACTTC. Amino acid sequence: CASSLEGFRGYEQYF.

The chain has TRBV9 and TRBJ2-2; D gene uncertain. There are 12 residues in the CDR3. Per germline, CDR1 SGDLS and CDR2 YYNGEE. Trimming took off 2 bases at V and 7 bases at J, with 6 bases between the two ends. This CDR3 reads CASSVFDGELFF. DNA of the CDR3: TGTGCCAGCAGCGTTTTTGACGGGGAGCTGTTTTTT.

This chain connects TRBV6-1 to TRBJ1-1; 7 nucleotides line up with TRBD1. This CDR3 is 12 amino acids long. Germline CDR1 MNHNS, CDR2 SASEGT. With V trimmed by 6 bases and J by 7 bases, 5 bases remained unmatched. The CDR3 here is CASSLTGNEAFF. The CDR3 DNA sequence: TGTGCCAGCAGCCTGACAGGGAATGAAGCTTTCTTT.